Each of the 8 T cell receptor beta chains below was sequenced from the same sample in a study of shared clonotypes between healthy human individuals. Profiled with immunoSEQ multiplex PCR; TCRdb holds only in-frame clones, not every one. The profile shows about 2.4 million clones, 80% to 95% of them singletons. The specimen was naive CD4+ T cells from PBMCs. Subset of the sample: CD45RA+ positively selected. The receptors were gathered from a young man in good health. Some clones in this sample may be carry-over from other donors' samples.

The rearrangement uses TRBV19 and TRBJ1-5; the D is unclear. V shed 2 bases and J shed 5 bases, with 16 bases lying between them. Germline V gives CDR1 LNHDA, CDR2 SQIVND (reference sequence). The CDR3 sequence is 16 residues long. CDR3: CASSILTSRSDQPQHF. The CDR3 region has the DNA TGTGCCAGTAGTATACTGACATCGCGCTCGGATCAGCCCCAGCATTTT.

The genes are TRBV5-1 and TRBJ2-2, with TRBD2 identical over 12 bases. This CDR3 is 19 amino acids long. Trimming at V came to 4 bases and at J to 3 bases, leaving 13 bases not matched to a gene. Per the germline V gene, CDR1 is SGHRS and CDR2 is YFSETQ. This CDR3 reads CASSGRATSGRWDTGELFF. Here the CDR3 DNA reads TGCGCCAGCAGCGGGAGGGCGACTAGCGGGAGATGGGACACCGGGGAGCTGTTTTTT.

The chain carries TRBV4-2 and TRBJ2-2, with D possibly being TRBD1 (5 bases). This CDR3 is built from 16 residues. V was trimmed by 0 bases and J by 1 base, leaving 9 bases between them. Germline lookup yields CDR1 LGHNA and CDR2 YNFKEQ. The CDR3 DNA is TGTGCCAGCAGCCAAGATTACGGACAGAACACCGGGGAGCTGTTTTTT. Its translation: CASSQDYGQNTGELFF.

V and J are TRBV2 and TRBJ2-7; D not certain. The V end lost 5 bases, the J end lost 4 bases, and 12 bases lay between the germline ends. The CDR3 spans 13 residues. CDR1 and CDR2 from the germline V gene are SNHLY and FYNNEI. The CDR3 DNA is TGTGCCAGCAGTACGGGCGTGGGGTACGAGCAGTACTTC. It encodes CASSTGVGYEQYF. Drawing the rest from reference TRBV2 and TRBJ2-7, the complete variable domain is EPEVTQTPSHQVTQMGQEVILRCVPISNHLYFYWYRQILGQKVEFLVSFYNNEISEKSEIFDDQFSVERPDGSNFTLKIRSTKLEDSAMYFCASSTGVGYEQYFGPGTRLTVT.

This chain uses TRBV5-1 with TRBJ1-4, with D perhaps TRBD1 (5 bases). CDR1 is SGHRS and CDR2 is YFSETQ in the germline V gene. The CDR3 loop spans 16 amino acids. Trimming left V 0 bases short and J 5 bases short, with 14 bases between. The CDR3 is CASSLVVQGLNEKLFF. The CDR3 DNA follows: TGCGCCAGCAGCTTGGTCGTTCAGGGACTAAATGAAAAACTGTTTTTT.

CDR3: CASSLEPYQYNEQFF. The CDR3 DNA reads TGCGCCAGCAGCTTGGAGCCCTACCAGTACAATGAGCAGTTCTTC. V is TRBV5-1 and J is TRBJ2-1; D is ambiguous. Per the germline V gene, CDR1 is SGHRS and CDR2 is YFSETQ. Trimming removed 0 bases from V and 4 bases from J, with 11 bases in between. The CDR3 runs 15 residues.

This clone was picked up one time. The chain has TRBV7-2 and TRBJ2-1, with TRBD1 matching 7 bases. CDR3 length: 15 residues. CDR1 is SGHTA and CDR2 is FQGNSA in the germline V gene. With V trimmed by 4 bases and J by 6 bases, 9 bases remained unmatched. The CDR3, as DNA: TGTGCCAGCAGCTCACAGACAGGGTTGGCCAATGAGCAGTTCTTC. Translation: CASSSQTGLANEQFF.

The chain couples TRBV25-1 to TRBJ1-2, with unresolved D. V gave up 3 bases and J gave up 7 bases, with 6 bases separating them. CDR1 and CDR2 (germline): MGHDK, SYGVNS. This CDR3 is built from 11 residues. DNA of the CDR3: TGTGCCAGCAGTGAGGACGGTGGCTACACCTTC. Protein: CASSEDGGYTF.